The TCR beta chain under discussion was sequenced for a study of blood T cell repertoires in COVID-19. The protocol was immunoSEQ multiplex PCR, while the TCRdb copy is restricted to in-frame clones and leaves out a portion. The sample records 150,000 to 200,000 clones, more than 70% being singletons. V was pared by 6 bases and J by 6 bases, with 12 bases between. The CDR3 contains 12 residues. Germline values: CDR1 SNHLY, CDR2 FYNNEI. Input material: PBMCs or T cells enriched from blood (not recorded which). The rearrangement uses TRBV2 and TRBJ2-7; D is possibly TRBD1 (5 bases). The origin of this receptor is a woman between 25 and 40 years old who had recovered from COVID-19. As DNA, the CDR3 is TGTGCCAGCAGGATGACAGTACGCGAGCAGTACTTC. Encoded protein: CASRMTVREQYF.